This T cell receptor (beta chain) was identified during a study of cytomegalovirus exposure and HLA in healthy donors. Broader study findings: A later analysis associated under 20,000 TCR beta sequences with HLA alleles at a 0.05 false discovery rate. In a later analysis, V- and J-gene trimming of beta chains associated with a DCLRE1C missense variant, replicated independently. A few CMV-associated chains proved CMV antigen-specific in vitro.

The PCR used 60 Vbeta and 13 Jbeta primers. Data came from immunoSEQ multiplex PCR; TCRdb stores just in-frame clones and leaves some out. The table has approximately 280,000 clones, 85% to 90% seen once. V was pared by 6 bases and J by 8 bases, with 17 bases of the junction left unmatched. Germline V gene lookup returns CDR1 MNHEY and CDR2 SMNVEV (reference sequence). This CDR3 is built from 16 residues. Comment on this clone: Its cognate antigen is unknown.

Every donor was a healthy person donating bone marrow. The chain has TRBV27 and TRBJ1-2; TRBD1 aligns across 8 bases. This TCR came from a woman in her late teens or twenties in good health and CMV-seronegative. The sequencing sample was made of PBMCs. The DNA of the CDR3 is TGTGCCAGCAGGCATCTCGACCAGGGGGCGTCGGGGGGCTACACCTTC. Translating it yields CASRHLDQGASGGYTF.